The rows below give T cell receptor beta chains drawn from one sample of a study of T cell responses to AZD1222 COVID-19 vaccine. Assay used: immunoSEQ multiplex PCR; TCRdb lists only in-frame clones, some missing. The data hold 150,000 or so clones, with around 92% observed a single time. The source material was peripheral blood, sampled 28 days after the second AZD1222 dose. The receptors come from an adult who received the AZD1222 COVID-19 vaccine. CDR3s include the opening cysteine and the closing phenylalanine or tryptophan. A D gene is named only where the DNA matches it firmly. Clone size is shown for a subset of rows, as once, few, many or a class of expanded clone.

TRBV19	-	TRBJ2-1	-	TGTGCCAGTAGTATAATGAACTCCTACAATGAGCAGTTCTTC	CASSIMNSYNEQFF
TRBV13	-	TRBJ1-1	-	TGTGCCAGCAGCTTATTGGTGGAATCTGAAGCTTTCTTT	CASSLLVESEAFF
TRBV4-1	TRBD1	TRBJ2-2	-	TGCGCCAGCAGCTTACGACAGGGACAGGACACCGGGGAGCTGTTTTTT	CASSLRQGQDTGELFF
TRBV28	-	TRBJ2-7	-	TGTGCCAGCAGGGCGCCGGACAGGCGGGGGGAGCAGTACTTC	CASRAPDRRGEQYF
TRBV29-1	-	TRBJ2-3	-	TGCAGCGTTGAGTGGGCCAGGAGCACGCAGTATTTT	CSVEWARSTQYF
TRBV11-3	-	TRBJ2-1	-	TGTGCCAGCAGCTTGAGGGCGGGGGAGCAGTTCTTC	CASSLRAGEQFF
TRBV19	-	TRBJ2-1	-	TGTGCCAGTAGTATTCGTCGGAAGGTTGACAATGAGCAGTTCTTC	CASSIRRKVDNEQFF
TRBV7-2	-	TRBJ2-7	-	TGTGCCAGCAGCTTCGACAGGCGTTCCTACGAGCAGTACTTC	CASSFDRRSYEQYF
TRBV24-1	TRBD1	TRBJ2-1	-	TGTGCCACCGGGGCAGGGGGATACAATGAGCAGTTCTTC	CATGAGGYNEQFF
TRBV7-2	-	TRBJ2-1	-	TGTGCCAGCAGCCGTCGGGGCCATGATGAGCAGTTCTTC	CASSRRGHDEQFF
TRBV4-1	-	TRBJ1-2	-	TGCGCCAGCAGCCAAGATTGGGTGGAGTCCGGCTATGGCTACACCTTC	CASSQDWVESGYGYTF
TRBV6-5	TRBD2	TRBJ2-7	-	TGTGCCAGCAGCTTTCAGAGCGGGAGGGCCTACGAGCAGTACTTC	CASSFQSGRAYEQYF
TRBV19	-	TRBJ1-1	-	TGTGCCAGTAGTAGGGCAGAATCTAGAGCTGAAGCTTTCTTT	CASSRAESRAEAFF
TRBV10-3	TRBD2	TRBJ2-5	-	TGTGCCATCGGAACGGGAGGGCCGGGTGAGACCCAGTACTTC	CAIGTGGPGETQYF
TRBV28	-	TRBJ1-2	-	TGTGCCAGCAGTCCACCCGGATTGTCGTATGACACCTTC	CASSPPGLSYDTF
TRBV19	-	TRBJ2-3	-	TGTGCCAGTAGTTGGGAGATCCGGGCAGATACGCAGTATTTT	CASSWEIRADTQYF
TRBV30	TRBD1	TRBJ1-5	few	TGTGCCTCGGCAGGGGGCGGCAATCAGCCCCAGCATTTT	CASAGGGNQPQHF
TRBV9	TRBD2	TRBJ2-1	-	TGTGCCTCGCGTGGGACTAGCGGGGGACCGGATGAGCAGTTCTTC	CASRGTSGGPDEQFF
TRBV7-9	TRBD1	TRBJ1-1	-	TGTGCCAGCAGCACGACACAGGGGGCGAGCACTGAAGCTTTCTTT	CASSTTQGASTEAFF
TRBV11-3	TRBD2	TRBJ2-7	-	TGTGCCAGCAGCTTAGGAGCGGGAGGGCGCCACGAGCAGTACTTC	CASSLGAGGRHEQYF
TRBV7-9	-	TRBJ1-1	-	TGTGCCAGCAGCTTAACAGCCTTAAACACTGAAGCTTTCTTT	CASSLTALNTEAFF
TRBV12-3/TRBV12-4	-	TRBJ2-7	-	TGTGCCAGCAGTTGGGGACACGAGCAGTACTTC	CASSWGHEQYF
TRBV21-1	-	TRBJ2-1	-	TGTGCCAGCAGCAGACAACGGACTAGCGGGATTCCCTACAATGAGCAGTTCTTC	CASSRQRTSGIPYNEQFF
TRBV7-2	TRBD1	TRBJ1-1	-	TGTGCCAGCAGCAAGGCTACAGGGGTGAACACTGAAGCTTTCTTT	CASSKATGVNTEAFF
TRBV28	-	TRBJ1-2	-	TGTGCCAGCAGTTCTGGGGGGGGCTACACCTTC	CASSSGGGYTF
TRBV6-5	-	TRBJ2-7	-	TGTGCCAGCAGTTACGCAAGAGTCGGCGAGCAGTACTTC	CASSYARVGEQYF
TRBV28	-	TRBJ2-2	-	TGTGCCAGCAGTAACATAGACAGCCCCGGGGAGCTGTTTTTT	CASSNIDSPGELFF
TRBV28	TRBD1	TRBJ2-7	-	TGTGCCAGCAGTTCCCCCGGACAGGGAGGTTACGAGCAGTACTTC	CASSSPGQGGYEQYF
TRBV5-1	-	TRBJ1-1	-	TGCGCCAGCAGCTTAAAGCCGCCGAACACTGAAGCTTTCTTT	CASSLKPPNTEAFF
TRBV9	-	TRBJ2-2	-	TGTGCCAGCAGCGAATCAAAGGAGTGGGCCGGGGAGCTGTTTTTT	CASSESKEWAGELFF
TRBV4-3	-	TRBJ1-1	-	TGCGCCAGCAGCCACTCGTGGCCCCGACAGAGTGACACTGAAGCTTTCTTT	CASSHSWPRQSDTEAFF
TRBV14	-	TRBJ2-1	-	TGTGCCAGCAGCCGACTAGAGCCCTCCTACAATGAGCAGTTCTTC	CASSRLEPSYNEQFF
TRBV29-1	-	TRBJ1-2	-	TGCAGCGTTGTCGGAGGGGCAAGTGCCTATGGCTACACCTTC	CSVVGGASAYGYTF
TRBV28	TRBD1	TRBJ1-1	-	TGTGCCAGCAGGGGACAGGGGGCGCCTTATGAAGCTTTCTTT	CASRGQGAPYEAFF
TRBV3-1/TRBV3-2	-	TRBJ1-1	-	TGTGCCAGCAGCCAAGTAGGCATGAACACTGAAGCTTTCTTT	CASSQVGMNTEAFF